The 18 T cell receptor beta chains presented below share a single source sample, sequenced in a study of cytomegalovirus exposure and HLA in healthy donors. With 60 Vbeta and 13 Jbeta primers, the PCR was carried out. Produced via immunoSEQ multiplex PCR; TCRdb's table is partial and in-frame only. Its clone listing holds some 75,000 clones. Sequencing was carried out using PBMCs. These receptors all come from a middle-aged man in good health and CMV-seronegative.

V is TRBV2 and J is TRBJ1-5; 11 bases line up with TRBD1. The CDR3 is made up of 13 amino acids. Losses at the gene ends were 7 bases for V and 5 bases for J; bases not matched to a gene: 1. Germline loops: CDR1 SNHLY, CDR2 FYNNEI. CDR3 loop: CASTGQGDQPQHF. Here the CDR3 DNA reads TGTGCCAGCACGGGACAGGGGGATCAGCCCCAGCATTTT. Based on the CDR3 plus reference TRBV2 and TRBJ1-5, the full variable domain is EPEVTQTPSHQVTQMGQEVILRCVPISNHLYFYWYRQILGQKVEFLVSFYNNEISEKSEIFDDQFSVERPDGSNFTLKIRSTKLEDSAMYFCASTGQGDQPQHFGDGTRLSIL.

The chain is built from TRBV6-5 and TRBJ2-7; no definite D call. Germline V gene lookup returns CDR1 MNHEY and CDR2 SVGAGI. The CDR3 sequence is 15 residues long. The germline V and J ends were trimmed by 6 bases and 0 bases, with 15 bases remaining between them. The DNA for the CDR3 is TGTGCCAGCAGCCGACTGGTAACGGACTCCTACGAGCAGTACTTC. Its translation: CASSRLVTDSYEQYF.

The chain links TRBV4-2 to TRBJ2-1; D call uncertain. The CDR3 has 14 amino acids. The V gene lost 5 bases and the J gene lost 6 bases, with 14 bases spanning the gap. Per the germline V gene, CDR1 is LGHNA and CDR2 is YNFKEQ. The CDR3 nucleotides are TGTGCCAGCAGCACACGAACCTCCGTCAATGAGCAGTTCTTC. Encoded protein: CASSTRTSVNEQFF.

V usage is TRBV2 and J usage is TRBJ2-1; perhaps TRBD2 as D (5 bases). V lost 11 bases, J lost 5 bases, and 7 bases lay in between. The CDR3 is made up of 10 amino acids. Per germline, CDR1 SNHLY and CDR2 FYNNEI. The CDR3 protein is CASGNNEQFF. The CDR3 DNA reads TGTGCCTCGGGAAACAATGAGCAGTTCTTC.

The rearrangement links TRBV29-1 to TRBJ2-7, with D possibly TRBD1 on 6 matching bases. The CDR3 is 14 residues long. V lost 4 bases and J 4 bases, leaving 17 bases between the germline ends. Germline V lookup: CDR1 SQVTM, CDR2 ANQGSEA. DNA for the CDR3: TGCAGCGTTGCCCCGGACAGTGGGTTTTACGAGCAGTACTTC. Its translation: CSVAPDSGFYEQYF.

CDR3 nucleotide sequence: TGTGCCAGTAGTACACTAGCGGGAGAATCCTACGAGCAGTACTTC. Translation gives CASSTLAGESYEQYF. The J gene is TRBJ2-7, the V gene TRBV19; TRBD2 matches at 11 bases. Germline V gives CDR1 LNHDA, CDR2 SQIVND (reference sequence). The V segment lost 4 bases and the J segment 1 base; nucleotides outside the gene matches: 3. The CDR3 has 15 amino acids. Full variable domain (outside the CDR3, taken from reference TRBV19 and TRBJ2-7): DGGITQSPKYLFRKEGQNVTLSCEQNLNHDAMYWYRQDPGQGLRLIYYSQIVNDFQKGDIAEGYSVSREKKESFPLTVTSAQKNPTAFYLCASSTLAGESYEQYFGPGTRLTVT.

CDR3 in amino acids: CASSLDVNGYGYTF. As DNA, the CDR3 is TGTGCCAGCAGCTTAGACGTGAACGGGTATGGCTACACCTTC. This rearrangement joins TRBV7-8 to TRBJ1-2; D is unclear. The CDR3 covers 14 residues. CDR1 and CDR2 from the germline V gene are SGHVS and FQNEAQ. Trimming pared 1 base from V and 5 bases from J, leaving 11 bases between. Drawing the rest from reference TRBV7-8 and TRBJ1-2, the complete variable domain is GAGVSQSPRYKVAKRGQDVALRCDPISGHVSLFWYQQALGQGPEFLTYFQNEAQLDKSGLPSDRFFAERPEGSVSTLKIQRTQQEDSAVYLCASSLDVNGYGYTFGSGTRLTVV.

The V gene is TRBV5-6, the J gene TRBJ2-1; TRBD2 matches at 8 bases. Germline V gene data show CDR1 as SGHDT and CDR2 as YYEEEE. The trim removed 0 bases at V and 2 bases at J, leaving 7 bases unmatched. The CDR3 is 17 residues long. As DNA, the CDR3 is TGTGCCAGCAGCTTGGAAGTGGGACTAGTGACCTACAATGAGCAGTTCTTC. The encoded protein is CASSLEVGLVTYNEQFF.

This chain connects TRBV9 to TRBJ1-1; D uncertain. From germline, CDR1 is SGDLS and CDR2 YYNGEE. The CDR3 has 14 amino acids. The ends were cut back, 2 bases at V and 0 bases at J, with 8 bases in the middle. CDR3 protein: CASSVQDLNTEAFF. The CDR3 DNA sequence: TGTGCCAGCAGCGTCCAGGATTTGAACACTGAAGCTTTCTTT.

The chain is built from TRBV10-3 and TRBJ2-3; 10 nucleotides line up with TRBD2. With 6 bases clipped from V and 0 bases from J, the junction kept 6 bases outside the gene matches. The CDR3 sequence is 16 residues long. CDR1 and CDR2 (germline): ENHRY, SYGVKD. The chain's CDR3 is CAISPLAGGSTDTQYF. CDR3 in DNA: TGTGCCATCAGCCCATTAGCGGGGGGTAGCACAGATACGCAGTATTTT.

This chain uses TRBV28 with TRBJ2-7, with TRBD1 identical over 8 bases. Germline V lookup: CDR1 MDHEN, CDR2 SYDVKM. V trimming: 4 bases; J trimming: 3 bases; junction bases outside the gene matches: 2. There are 13 residues in the CDR3. In DNA form, the CDR3 reads TGTGCCAGCAGTTCCGGGACAGGCTACGAGCAGTACTTC. The encoded protein is CASSSGTGYEQYF. Full variable domain (remainder filled in from reference TRBV28 and TRBJ2-7): DVKVTQSSRYLVKRTGEKVFLECVQDMDHENMFWYRQDPGLGLRLIYFSYDVKMKEKGDIPEGYSVSREKKERFSLILESASTNQTSMYLCASSSGTGYEQYFGPGTRLTVT.

The J gene is TRBJ2-1, the V gene TRBV29-1; 7 bases are a match to TRBD2. CDR1 is SQVTM and CDR2 is ANQGSEA in the germline V gene. The CDR3 totals 14 residues. V was pared by 7 bases and J by 9 bases, with 15 bases of the junction left unmatched. The CDR3 loop reads CSANLAAPRGEQFF. The CDR3 DNA is TGCAGCGCCAACCTAGCGGCCCCACGGGGTGAGCAGTTCTTC.

The J gene is TRBJ2-7, the V gene TRBV7-2, with D tentatively TRBD2 (6 bases). V shed 5 bases and J shed 5 bases, with 13 bases lying between them. The CDR3 runs 13 residues. CDR1 is SGHTA and CDR2 is FQGNSA in the germline V gene. This CDR3 reads CASSLWTNHEQYF. The CDR3 region has the DNA TGTGCCAGCAGCCTTTGGACTAACCACGAGCAGTACTTC.

The chain links TRBV6-6 to TRBJ2-7, with D perhaps matching TRBD1 (6 bases). Per the germline V gene, CDR1 is MNHNY and CDR2 is SVGAGI (reference sequence). The V end lost 5 bases, the J end lost 4 bases, and 15 bases lay between the germline ends. There are 14 residues in the CDR3. DNA for the CDR3: TGTGCCAGCAGTCCCTACACAGGGATTTACGAGCAGTACTTC. This gives the protein CASSPYTGIYEQYF.

The chain employs TRBV15 and TRBJ1-1; unclear D gene. Trimming removed 0 bases at V and 4 bases at J, with 15 bases between. Germline CDR1 LNHNV, CDR2 YYDKDF (reference sequence). There are 16 residues in the CDR3. CDR3 coding DNA: TGTGCCACCAGCAGAGATGTTCGGGTCTTGAGCACTGAAGCTTTCTTT. It is translated as CATSRDVRVLSTEAFF. Looking up the rest from reference TRBV15 and TRBJ1-1 gives the full variable domain: DAMVIQNPRYQVTQFGKPVTLSCSQTLNHNVMYWYQQKSSQAPKLLFHYYDKDFNNEADTPDNFQSRRPNTSFCFLDIRSPGLGDTAMYLCATSRDVRVLSTEAFFGQGTRLTVV.

V gene TRBV30 combines with J gene TRBJ2-1, with 7 bases identical to TRBD2. V lost 2 bases to trimming and J lost 3 bases; unmatched junction nucleotides: 7. The V gene's germline CDR1 is GTSNPN and CDR2 SVGIG (reference sequence). This CDR3 is built from 15 residues. CDR3 sequence: CAWSRQAGLYNEQFF. CDR3 coding DNA: TGTGCCTGGAGTAGGCAAGCGGGACTCTACAATGAGCAGTTCTTC.

The chain joins TRBV19 to TRBJ2-7; 8 bases are shared with TRBD2. This CDR3 contains 14 residues. J was trimmed by 4 bases and V by 6 bases; bases with no gene match: 8. Germline loops: CDR1 LNHDA, CDR2 SQIVND (reference sequence). The CDR3 DNA reads as TGTGCCAGTAGCTGGAGCGGGAGTATGTACGAGCAGTACTTC. Encoded protein: CASSWSGSMYEQYF.

The J gene is TRBJ1-1, the V gene TRBV28; D gene uncertain. Germline loops: CDR1 MDHEN, CDR2 SYDVKM. Trimming took off 7 bases at V and 5 bases at J, with 17 bases between the two ends. This CDR3 has 14 amino acids. CDR3 DNA: TGTGCCAGCACTACCCCGGGAGGAGGGACTGAAGCTTTCTTT. Amino acids: CASTTPGGGTEAFF.